This TCR beta chain was retrieved from a study of T cells in Graves' hyperthyroidism and ophthalmopathy. Researchers amplified the TCR beta CDR3 regions from RNA transcripts. The HTBI primer set drove a first-round RT-PCR of the TCR CDR3. TCRdb analysed the multiplex PCR reads with MiXCR anew, one entry per CDR3 protein. Counted here are about 620,000 distinct CDR3 sequences, roughly 15% occurring once; the ten biggest clones make up about 3.8%. V gave up 2 bases and J gave up 7 bases, with 14 bases separating them. Looked up from germline, CDR1 is SEHNR and CDR2 is FQNEAQ (reference sequence). The length of the CDR3 is 15 residues.

The receptor was isolated from a woman aged 25 to 39 with Graves' hyperthyroidism. The J gene is TRBJ1-4, the V gene TRBV7-9; D not certain. Sequencing was done on a sample of blood. The CDR3 loop is CASSLSGHVGEKLFF. The CDR3 DNA reads as TGTGCCAGCAGCTTAAGCGGGCATGTGGGTGAAAAACTGTTTTTT.